This TCR beta chain was sequenced in a study of blood T cell repertoires in COVID-19. The wider study: Both acute and convalescent COVID-19 samples were obtained from the United States, Italy and Spain.

Germline V CDR1 and CDR2: SGDLS, YYNGEE. This CDR3 region has 19 residues. V was clipped by 4 bases and J by 4 bases; unmatched bases: 15. Original methodology: Reference gene primers were amplified, and this amplification served to estimate nucleated cell counts. Clones were read by immunoSEQ multiplex PCR, and TCRdb kept only the in-frame ones, dropping some. V, J and clone size were drawn from that table, and D and trimming were deduced from the DNA. The sample holds about 40,000 clones, 70% to 90% seen once. This TCR derives from a man between 65 and 85 years old with active COVID-19. The sequenced material came from peripheral blood. V and J are TRBV9 and TRBJ2-2; the match to TRBD2 covers 11 bases. In DNA form, the CDR3 reads TGTGCCAGCAGCTCCCGAGATAGCGGGGGGGCCGAGGTCACCGGGGAGCTGTTTTTT. This codes for CASSSRDSGGAEVTGELFF.